The rows below give T cell receptor beta chains drawn from one sample of a study of cytomegalovirus exposure and HLA in healthy donors. The repertoire was sequenced with immunoSEQ multiplex PCR; TCRdb's copy has only in-frame clones and lacks some. The sample data list about 46,000 clones. Sequencing was performed on PBMCs. These receptors were taken from a woman in her thirties or forties in good health and CMV-seronegative. The CDR3 runs from the conserved cysteine through the conserved F or W. A D gene is named only where the DNA matches it firmly.

D: TRBD2; J: TRBJ2-4; V: TRBV18; CDR3: CASSPSRGGNIQYF; DNA: TGTGCCAGCTCACCATCGCGGGGGGGGAACATTCAGTACTTC
D: -; J: TRBJ1-1; V: TRBV5-1; CDR3: CASSLAGRAFF; DNA: TGCGCCAGCAGCTTGGCCGGGAGGGCTTTCTTT
D: TRBD2; J: TRBJ2-7; V: TRBV27; CDR3: CASSSGLAVSEQYF; DNA: TGTGCCAGCAGTTCGGGACTAGCGGTCTCCGAGCAGTACTTC
D: TRBD2; J: TRBJ2-7; V: TRBV2; CDR3: CASSESSGTFYEQYF; DNA: TGTGCCAGCAGTGAAAGTAGCGGGACCTTCTACGAGCAGTACTTC
D: -; J: TRBJ1-1; V: TRBV30; CDR3: CAGISMTGTEAFF; DNA: TGTGCCGGAATTTCAATGACAGGCACTGAAGCTTTCTTT
D: TRBD2; J: TRBJ2-3; V: TRBV29-1; CDR3: CSVGGLAGGLGTQYF; DNA: TGCAGCGTTGGGGGACTAGCGGGAGGATTGGGTACGCAGTATTTT
D: TRBD2; J: TRBJ2-1; V: TRBV7-8; CDR3: CASSGTRDPLRRNEQFF; DNA: TGTGCCAGCAGCGGGACTAGAGACCCCCTTCGCCGCAATGAGCAGTTCTTC
D: -; J: TRBJ2-2; V: TRBV18; CDR3: CASSPPTDRTGELFF; DNA: TGTGCCAGCTCACCGCCGACAGATCGTACCGGGGAGCTGTTTTTT
D: -; J: TRBJ2-7; V: TRBV1; CDR3: CTSSQESPVGGIYEQYF; DNA: TGCACCAGCAGCCAAGAGTCCCCGGTGGGAGGGATCTACGAGCAGTACTTC
D: -; J: TRBJ1-1; V: TRBV7-9; CDR3: CASRWGMNTEAFF; DNA: TGTGCCAGCAGATGGGGCATGAACACTGAAGCTTTCTTT
D: TRBD1; J: TRBJ1-5; V: TRBV18; CDR3: CASSRQGGQPQHF; DNA: TGTGCCAGCTCACGACAGGGCGGGCAGCCCCAGCATTTT
D: TRBD2; J: TRBJ2-1; V: TRBV4-3; CDR3: CASSQDPTGGPHNEQFF; DNA: TGCGCCAGCAGCCAAGATCCCACGGGAGGTCCCCACAATGAGCAGTTCTTC